This TCR beta chain was documented in a study of T cell responses to AZD1222 COVID-19 vaccine (dated by TCRdb to 2020 to 2022). Looking at the study overall: A total of 240 or so trial participants underwent TCR sequencing, of whom about 210 had received two doses of AZD1222 and roughly 26 had received two doses of the MenACWY control vaccine. Trial participants were enrolled into age subgroups of 18-55, 56-69 and 70-plus years, which contained approximately 150, 28 and 58 TCR-sequenced participants, respectively.

The CDR3 regions of human TCRbeta chains were analyzed by immunosequencing. As for the original processing: TCRs in the repertoires were matched against a reference library of SARS-CoV-2-specific TCRs that had been generated with the MIRA antigen-specificity platform. Breadth meant the fraction of unique TCRs that were SARS-CoV-2-associated, whereas depth meant the fraction of total T cells that were SARS-CoV-2-associated. Using the MIRA data, each spike-specific TCR was assigned both to the spike region to which the TCR was reactive and to a CD4 or CD8 class. Log10-transformed breadth and depth values were compared by one-way ANOVA with Sidak's multiple comparisons tests. TCRdb mirrors the immuneACCESS table, restricted to in-frame sequences. Some clones are absent from its copies; in checked studies, under half trace to an unresolved V gene, and the reason for the others is unknown. V and J calls and clone size come straight from that table; D and trimming were deduced from the DNA. Here the sample has under 150,000 clones; about nine tenths occur a single time. The top ten clonotypes cover around 2.8% of the sample.

The time point label of this sample denotes: baseline before first vaccination. This sample's treatment or condition label indicates: meningococcal conjugate vaccine given as trial control. Vaccinee samples were obtained from the UK trials COV001 and COV002, which included a single-blind randomized controlled phase 2/3 trial of AZD1222 (ChAdOx1 nCoV-19) in healthy adults. For TCRbeta chain sequencing, PBMC samples from trial participants were taken at day 0 and at day 28 after the second dose. Points the paper makes about the study in general: Conclusions about previously exposed vaccinees were limited because only a handful of AZD1222 recipients were SARS-CoV-2 seropositive at baseline. After two AZD1222 doses, spike-specific TCR breadth and depth were significantly higher than at day 0 and than in MenACWY recipients. Reportedly, almost half of the unique spike-specific TCRs recognized epitopes lying outside the regions that are mutated in the B.1.351 and B.1.1.7 variants. Because no day 14 peak-response samples were available, the repertoires could be characterized only after the peak T cell response. Participants were mostly white British, with more females than males. The authors suggested clonal diversity may have been underestimated. The whole spike protein was spanned by vaccine-associated CD4 TCRs, and dominant responses were seen in regions 160-218 and 743-854. The 56-69-year group was small, and its depth increase did not reach significance, likely because of low power.

The CDR3 runs 16 residues from the cysteine to the phenylalanine. CDR3 DNA is the only sequence kept; it has 48 bases, read in frame from the first base. CDR1 and CDR2 are drawn from the germline V gene: KGHSH, LQKENI. V ends up 6 bases short and J 1 base short, with an unmatched junction base count of 8. This clone has just a few counts. The clone's antigen remains unknown. The record has no base qualities; no much larger clone is one base away. The TCR comes from an adult in good health. Sequencing used peripheral blood, obtained on day 0 of MenACWY control vaccination. In this chain, TRBV18 is recombined with TRBJ1-5; 8 middle bases align to TRBD1. The CDR3 region reads CASSPDRGQSNQPQHF. The nucleotide sequence is TGTGCCAGCTCCCCAGACAGGGGCCAAAGCAATCAGCCCCAGCATTTT.